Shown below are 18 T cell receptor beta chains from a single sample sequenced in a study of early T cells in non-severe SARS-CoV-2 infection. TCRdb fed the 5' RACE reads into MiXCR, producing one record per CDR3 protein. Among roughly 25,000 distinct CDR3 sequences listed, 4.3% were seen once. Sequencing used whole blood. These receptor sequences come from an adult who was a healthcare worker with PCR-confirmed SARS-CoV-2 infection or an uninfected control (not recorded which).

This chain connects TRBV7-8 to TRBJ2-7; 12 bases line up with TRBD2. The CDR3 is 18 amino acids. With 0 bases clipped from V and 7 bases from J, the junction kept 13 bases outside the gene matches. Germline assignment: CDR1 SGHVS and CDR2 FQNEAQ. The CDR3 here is CASSLAHGLAGPYGEQYF. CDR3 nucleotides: TGTGCCAGCAGCTTAGCGCACGGACTAGCGGGGCCTTACGGGGAGCAGTACTTC. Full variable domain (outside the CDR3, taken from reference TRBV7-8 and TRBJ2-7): GAGVSQSPRYKVAKRGQDVALRCDPISGHVSLFWYQQALGQGPEFLTYFQNEAQLDKSGLPSDRFFAERPEGSVSTLKIQRTQQEDSAVYLCASSLAHGLAGPYGEQYFGPGTRLTVT.

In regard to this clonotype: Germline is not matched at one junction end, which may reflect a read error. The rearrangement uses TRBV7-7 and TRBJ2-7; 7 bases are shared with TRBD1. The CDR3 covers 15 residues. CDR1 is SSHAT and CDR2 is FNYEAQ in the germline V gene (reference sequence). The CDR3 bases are TGTGCTAGCAGCTCCCAAGGACAGGACTCCTACGAGCAGTACTTC. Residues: CASSSQGQDSYEQYF. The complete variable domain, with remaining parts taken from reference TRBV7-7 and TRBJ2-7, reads GAGVSQSPRYKVTKRGQDVTLRCDPISSHATLYWYQQALGQGPEFLTYFNYEAQPDKSGLPSDRFSAERPEGSISTLTIQRTEQRDSAMYRCASSSQGQDSYEQYFGPGTRLTVT.

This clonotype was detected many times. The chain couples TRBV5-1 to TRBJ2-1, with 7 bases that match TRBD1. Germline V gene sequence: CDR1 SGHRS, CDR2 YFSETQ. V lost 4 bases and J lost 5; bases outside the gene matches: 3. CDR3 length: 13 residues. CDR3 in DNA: TGCGCCAGCAGCATGGGACAGAACAATGAGCAGTTCTTC. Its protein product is CASSMGQNNEQFF.

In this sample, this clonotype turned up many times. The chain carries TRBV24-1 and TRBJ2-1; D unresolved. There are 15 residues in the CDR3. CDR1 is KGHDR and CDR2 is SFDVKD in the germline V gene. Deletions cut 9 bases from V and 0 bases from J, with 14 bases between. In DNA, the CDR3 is TGTGCCACCGGCCGGTCTGTCAGCTCCTACAATGAGCAGTTCTTC. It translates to CATGRSVSSYNEQFF.

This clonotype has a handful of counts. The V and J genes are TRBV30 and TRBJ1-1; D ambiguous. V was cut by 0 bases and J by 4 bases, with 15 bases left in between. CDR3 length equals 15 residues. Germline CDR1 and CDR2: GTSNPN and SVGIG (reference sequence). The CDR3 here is CAWSVLKAASTEAFF. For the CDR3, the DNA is TGTGCCTGGAGTGTACTTAAGGCGGCCTCCACTGAAGCTTTCTTT.

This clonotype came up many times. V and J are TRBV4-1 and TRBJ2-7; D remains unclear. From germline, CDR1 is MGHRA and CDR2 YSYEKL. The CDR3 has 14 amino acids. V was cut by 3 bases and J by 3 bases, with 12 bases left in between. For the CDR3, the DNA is TGCGCCAGCAGCCACCTCCCCCTCTTCTACGAGCAGTACTTC. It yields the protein CASSHLPLFYEQYF.

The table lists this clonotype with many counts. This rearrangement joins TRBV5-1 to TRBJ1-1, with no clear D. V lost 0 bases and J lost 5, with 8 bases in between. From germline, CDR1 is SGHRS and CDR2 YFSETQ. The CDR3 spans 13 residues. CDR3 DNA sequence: TGCGCCAGCAGCTTGGTCGGGGTTACTGAAGCTTTCTTT. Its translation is CASSLVGVTEAFF.

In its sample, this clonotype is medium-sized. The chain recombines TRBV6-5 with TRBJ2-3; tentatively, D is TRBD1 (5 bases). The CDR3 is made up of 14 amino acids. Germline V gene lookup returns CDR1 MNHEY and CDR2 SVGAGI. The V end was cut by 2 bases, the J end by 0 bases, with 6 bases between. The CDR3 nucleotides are TGTGCCAGCAGTTACCAGGGAAGCACAGATACGCAGTATTTT. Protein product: CASSYQGSTDTQYF.

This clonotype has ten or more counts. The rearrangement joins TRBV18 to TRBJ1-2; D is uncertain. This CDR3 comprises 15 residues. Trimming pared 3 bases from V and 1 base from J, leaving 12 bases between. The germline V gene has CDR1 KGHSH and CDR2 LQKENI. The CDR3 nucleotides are TGTGCCAGCTCACCGTATGTCAAAGATAACTATGGCTACACCTTC. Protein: CASSPYVKDNYGYTF.

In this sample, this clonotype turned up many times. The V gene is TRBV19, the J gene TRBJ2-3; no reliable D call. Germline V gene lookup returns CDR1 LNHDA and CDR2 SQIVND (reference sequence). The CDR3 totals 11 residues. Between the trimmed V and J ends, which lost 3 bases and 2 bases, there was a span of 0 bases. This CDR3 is CASSITDTQYF. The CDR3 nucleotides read TGTGCCAGTAGTATCACAGATACGCAGTATTTT.

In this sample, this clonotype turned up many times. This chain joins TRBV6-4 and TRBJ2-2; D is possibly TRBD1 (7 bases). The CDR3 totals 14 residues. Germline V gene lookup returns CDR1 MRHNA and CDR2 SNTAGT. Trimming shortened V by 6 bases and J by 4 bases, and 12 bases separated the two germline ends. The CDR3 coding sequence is TGTGCCAGCAGCCAGGGGGGAACCACCGGGGAGCTGTTTTTT. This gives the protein CASSQGGTTGELFF.

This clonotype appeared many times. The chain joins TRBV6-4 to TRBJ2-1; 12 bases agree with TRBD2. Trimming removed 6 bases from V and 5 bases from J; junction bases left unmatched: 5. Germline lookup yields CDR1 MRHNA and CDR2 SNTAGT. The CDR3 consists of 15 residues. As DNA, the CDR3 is TGTGCCAGCAGCCCCCTAGCGGGGGGGGACAATGAGCAGTTCTTC. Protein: CASSPLAGGDNEQFF.

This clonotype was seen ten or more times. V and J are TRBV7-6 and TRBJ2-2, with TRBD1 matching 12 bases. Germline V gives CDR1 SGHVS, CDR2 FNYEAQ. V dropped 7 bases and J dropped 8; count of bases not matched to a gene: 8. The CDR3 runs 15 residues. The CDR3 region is CASTPGDRGPGELFF. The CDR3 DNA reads TGTGCCAGCACCCCTGGGGACAGGGGGCCTGGGGAGCTGTTTTTT.

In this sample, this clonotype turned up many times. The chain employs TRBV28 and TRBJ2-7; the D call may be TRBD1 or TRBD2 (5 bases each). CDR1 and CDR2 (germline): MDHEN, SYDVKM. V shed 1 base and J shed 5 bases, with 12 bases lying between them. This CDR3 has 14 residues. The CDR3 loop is CASSLSGTTDEQYF. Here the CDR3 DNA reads TGTGCCAGCAGTTTATCCGGGACCACAGACGAGCAGTACTTC.

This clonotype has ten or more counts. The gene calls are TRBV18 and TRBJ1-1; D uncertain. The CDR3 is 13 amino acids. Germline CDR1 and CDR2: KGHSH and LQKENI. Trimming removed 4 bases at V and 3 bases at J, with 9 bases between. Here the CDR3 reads CASSRDIHTEAFF. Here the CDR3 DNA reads TGTGCCAGCTCACGAGATATTCACACTGAAGCTTTCTTT. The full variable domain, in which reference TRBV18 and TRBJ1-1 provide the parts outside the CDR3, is NAGVMQNPRHLVRRRGQEARLRCSPMKGHSHVYWYRQLPEEGLKFMVYLQKENIIDESGMPKERFSAEFPKEGPSILRIQQVVRGDSAAYFCASSRDIHTEAFFGQGTRLTVV.

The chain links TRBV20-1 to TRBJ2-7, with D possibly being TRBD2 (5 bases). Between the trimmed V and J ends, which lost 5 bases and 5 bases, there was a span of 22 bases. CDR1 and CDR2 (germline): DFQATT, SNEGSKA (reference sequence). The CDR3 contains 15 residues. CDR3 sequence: CSAPAGPSKGNEQYF. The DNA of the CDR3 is TGCAGTGCTCCCGCGGGCCCGTCGAAAGGGAACGAGCAGTACTTC.

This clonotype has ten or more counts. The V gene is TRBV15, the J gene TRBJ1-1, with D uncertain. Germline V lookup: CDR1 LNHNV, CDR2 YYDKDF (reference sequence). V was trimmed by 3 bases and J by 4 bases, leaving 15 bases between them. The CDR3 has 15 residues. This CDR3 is CATSRSQNLGTEAFF. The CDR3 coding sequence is TGTGCCACCAGCAGGTCCCAGAACCTGGGCACTGAAGCTTTCTTT. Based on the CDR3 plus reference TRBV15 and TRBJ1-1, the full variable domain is DAMVIQNPRYQVTQFGKPVTLSCSQTLNHNVMYWYQQKSSQAPKLLFHYYDKDFNNEADTPDNFQSRRPNTSFCFLDIRSPGLGDTAMYLCATSRSQNLGTEAFFGQGTRLTVV.

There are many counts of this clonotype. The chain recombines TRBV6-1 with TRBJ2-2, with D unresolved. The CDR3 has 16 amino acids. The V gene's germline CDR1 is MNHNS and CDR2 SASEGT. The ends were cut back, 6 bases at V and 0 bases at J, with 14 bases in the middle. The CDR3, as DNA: TGTGCCAGCAGGTCCCCTTTCGTAGCGAACACCGGGGAGCTGTTTTTT. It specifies CASRSPFVANTGELFF.